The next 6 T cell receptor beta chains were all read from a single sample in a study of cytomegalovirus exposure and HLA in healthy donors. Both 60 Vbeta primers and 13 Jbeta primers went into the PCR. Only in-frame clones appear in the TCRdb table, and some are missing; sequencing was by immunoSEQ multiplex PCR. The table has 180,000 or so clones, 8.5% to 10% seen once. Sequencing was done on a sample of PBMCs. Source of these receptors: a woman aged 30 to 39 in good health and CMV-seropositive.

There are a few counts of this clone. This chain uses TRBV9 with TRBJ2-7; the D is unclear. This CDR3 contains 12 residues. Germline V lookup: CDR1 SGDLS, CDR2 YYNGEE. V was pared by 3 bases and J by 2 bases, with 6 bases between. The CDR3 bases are TGTGCCAGCAGCGGAGTCACCTACGAGCAGTACTTC. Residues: CASSGVTYEQYF.

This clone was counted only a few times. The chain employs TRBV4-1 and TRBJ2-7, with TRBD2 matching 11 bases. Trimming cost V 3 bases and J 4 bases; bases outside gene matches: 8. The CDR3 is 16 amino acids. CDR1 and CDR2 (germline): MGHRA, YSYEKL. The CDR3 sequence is CASSQEFSGRAYEQYF. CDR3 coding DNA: TGCGCCAGCAGCCAGGAATTTAGCGGGAGGGCGTACGAGCAGTACTTC.

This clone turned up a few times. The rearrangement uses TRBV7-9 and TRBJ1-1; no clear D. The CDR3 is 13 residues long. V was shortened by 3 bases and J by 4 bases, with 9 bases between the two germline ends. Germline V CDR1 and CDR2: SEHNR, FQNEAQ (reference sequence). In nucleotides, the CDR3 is TGTGCCAGCAGCTTGAGGGAGGGCACTGAAGCTTTCTTT. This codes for CASSLREGTEAFF.

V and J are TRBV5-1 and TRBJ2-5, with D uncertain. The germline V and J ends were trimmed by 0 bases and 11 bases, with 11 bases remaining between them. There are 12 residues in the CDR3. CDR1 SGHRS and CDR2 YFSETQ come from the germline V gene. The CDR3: CASSLVGAEQYF. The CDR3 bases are TGCGCCAGCAGCTTGGTAGGTGCGGAGCAGTACTTC.

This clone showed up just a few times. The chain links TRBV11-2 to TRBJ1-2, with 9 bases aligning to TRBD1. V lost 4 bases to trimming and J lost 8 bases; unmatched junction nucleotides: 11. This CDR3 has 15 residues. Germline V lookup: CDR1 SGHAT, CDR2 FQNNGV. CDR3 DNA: TGTGCCAGCAGCTCCCGGACAGGGGTCATAAGGGGCTACACCTTC. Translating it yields CASSSRTGVIRGYTF.

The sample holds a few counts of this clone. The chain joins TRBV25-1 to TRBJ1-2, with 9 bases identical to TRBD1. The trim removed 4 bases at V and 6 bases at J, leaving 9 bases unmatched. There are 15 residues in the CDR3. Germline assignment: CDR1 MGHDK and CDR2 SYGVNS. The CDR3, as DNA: TGTGCCAGCAGTGGCCTGGGACAGGGTACCGATGGCTACACCTTC. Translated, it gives CASSGLGQGTDGYTF.